This T cell receptor (beta chain) comes out of a study of T cell changes during pregnancy in multiple sclerosis. Clones were read by immunoSEQ multiplex PCR, and TCRdb kept only the in-frame ones, dropping some. There are about 79,000 clones in the sample; 93% occur only once, and around 0.7% lies in the top ten. Germline CDR1 SGHNT, CDR2 YYREEE (reference sequence). The CDR3 runs to 15 residues. The V gene lost 3 bases and the J gene lost 0 bases, with 13 bases spanning the gap. The sequence was collected from a female donor in good health, enrolled as a control in a pregnancy study. The chain recombines TRBV5-4 with TRBJ2-7; D call uncertain. The sequencing here drew on peripheral blood, taken in the second trimester of pregnancy. CDR3 sequence (DNA): TGTGCCAGCAGCTCAGGTGTTTTAAGCTCCTACGAGCAGTACTTC. It specifies CASSSGVLSSYEQYF.